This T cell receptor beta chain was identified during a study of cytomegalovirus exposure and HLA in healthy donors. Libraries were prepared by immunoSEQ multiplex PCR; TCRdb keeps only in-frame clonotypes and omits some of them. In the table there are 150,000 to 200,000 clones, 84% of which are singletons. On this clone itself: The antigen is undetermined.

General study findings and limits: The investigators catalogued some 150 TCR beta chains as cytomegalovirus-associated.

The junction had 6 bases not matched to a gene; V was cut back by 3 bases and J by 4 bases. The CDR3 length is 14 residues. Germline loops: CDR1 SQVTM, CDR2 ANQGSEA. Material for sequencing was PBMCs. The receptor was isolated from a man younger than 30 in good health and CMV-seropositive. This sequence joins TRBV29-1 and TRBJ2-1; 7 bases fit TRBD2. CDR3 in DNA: TGCAGCGTTGAGGGTGGGCGGGAGTACAATGAGCAGTTCTTC. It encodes CSVEGGREYNEQFF.